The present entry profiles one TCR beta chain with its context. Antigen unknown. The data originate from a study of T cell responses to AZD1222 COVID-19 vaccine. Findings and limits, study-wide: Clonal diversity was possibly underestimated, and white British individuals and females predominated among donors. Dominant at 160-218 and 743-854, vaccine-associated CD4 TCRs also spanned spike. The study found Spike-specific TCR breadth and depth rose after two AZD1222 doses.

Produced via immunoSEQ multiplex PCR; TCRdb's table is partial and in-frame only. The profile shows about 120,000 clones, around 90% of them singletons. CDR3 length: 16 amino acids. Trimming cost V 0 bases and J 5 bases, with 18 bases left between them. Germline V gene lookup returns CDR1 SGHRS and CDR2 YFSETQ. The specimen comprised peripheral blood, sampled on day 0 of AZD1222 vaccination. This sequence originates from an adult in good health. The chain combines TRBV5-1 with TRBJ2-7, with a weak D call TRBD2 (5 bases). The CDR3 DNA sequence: TGCGCCAGCAGCTTGGCGGGGTTTACTCCTTCTGACGAGCAGTACTTC. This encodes CASSLAGFTPSDEQYF.